This TCR beta chain is drawn from a study of blood T cell repertoires in COVID-19. For the study at large: Collection of acute and convalescent COVID-19 samples took place in the United States, Italy and Spain. PBMCs, B-cell-depleted T cells, or T cells provided the cDNA or gDNA that made up the material.

Authors' data handling: Estimation of nucleated cell counts relied on the amplification of reference gene primers. Profiled with immunoSEQ multiplex PCR; TCRdb holds only in-frame clones, not every one. That table furnishes V, J and clone size, whereas the DNA furnished D and trimming. The sample lists 95,000 to 110,000 clones, 80% to 90% occurring once. This clone was seen a few times. The clonotype was recovered from a man aged 45 to 65 with acute or convalescent COVID-19. The specimen was peripheral blood.

CDR3 sequence (DNA): TGTGCCAGCAGCTCTCAGGGACTCTATAGCAATCAGCCCCAGCATTTT. It codes for CASSSQGLYSNQPQHF. The chain is built from TRBV5-5 and TRBJ1-5, with a possible D match to TRBD1 (5 bases). Trimming cost V 3 bases and J 0 bases, with 13 bases left between them. The CDR3 is 16 amino acids. Germline V gene lookup returns CDR1 SGHKS and CDR2 YYEKEE (reference sequence).